Following are 26 T cell receptor beta chains from one sample sequenced in a study of cytomegalovirus exposure and HLA in healthy donors. Generated by immunoSEQ multiplex PCR, the TCRdb table keeps only in-frame clones and is missing some. The sample has some 110,000 clones, 88% seen once; the top ten hold less than 2%. Material for sequencing was PBMCs. Receptors were obtained from a woman aged 18 to 35 in good health and CMV-seropositive.

The chain carries TRBV28 and TRBJ2-3; D gene uncertain. The germline V and J ends were trimmed by 5 bases and 5 bases, with 14 bases remaining between them. The length of the CDR3 is 14 residues. Germline V CDR1 and CDR2: MDHEN, SYDVKM. This CDR3 reads CASSTRVRGDTQYF. The CDR3 nucleotides are TGTGCCAGCAGTACCCGGGTCCGTGGAGATACGCAGTATTTT. The whole variable domain, remainder taken from reference TRBV28 and TRBJ2-3, is DVKVTQSSRYLVKRTGEKVFLECVQDMDHENMFWYRQDPGLGLRLIYFSYDVKMKEKGDIPEGYSVSREKKERFSLILESASTNQTSMYLCASSTRVRGDTQYFGPGTRLTVL.

This rearrangement joins TRBV27 to TRBJ2-1; TRBD2 matches at 9 bases. CDR1 MNHEY and CDR2 SMNVEV come from the germline V gene (reference sequence). The CDR3 is made up of 15 amino acids. The V and J ends lost 5 bases and 3 bases, in that order; junction bases with no gene match: 5. CDR3 residues: CASSPGLAIYNEQFF. CDR3 nucleotides: TGTGCCAGCAGTCCAGGACTAGCGATCTACAATGAGCAGTTCTTC.

This chain links TRBV11-2 with TRBJ1-1; D is unresolved. Germline loops: CDR1 SGHAT, CDR2 FQNNGV. Trimming stripped 0 bases from V and 10 bases from J, with 9 bases between. There are 12 residues in the CDR3. This CDR3 is CASSLDQVVAFF. The CDR3 DNA reads TGTGCCAGCAGCTTAGATCAGGTGGTAGCTTTCTTT. Combining the CDR3 with reference TRBV11-2 and TRBJ1-1 gives the whole variable domain EAGVAQSPRYKIIEKRQSVAFWCNPISGHATLYWYQQILGQGPKLLIQFQNNGVVDDSQLPKDRFSAERLKGVDSTLKIQPAKLEDSAVYLCASSLDQVVAFFGQGTRLTVV.

The chain joins TRBV7-8 to TRBJ1-4, with D tentatively TRBD1 (5 bases). V dropped 3 bases and J dropped 8 bases, with 13 bases sitting between them. Germline CDR1 is SGHVS and CDR2 is FQNEAQ. This CDR3 comprises 14 residues. The CDR3 DNA sequence: TGTGCCAGCAGCTTGATAGGGGTGAAAGAAAAACTGTTTTTT. Amino acid sequence: CASSLIGVKEKLFF.

The rearrangement joins TRBV6-6 to TRBJ1-5; D is unclear. Trimming removed 0 bases at V and 3 bases at J, with 9 bases between. Looked up from germline, CDR1 is MNHNY and CDR2 is SVGAGI (reference sequence). The CDR3 runs 15 residues. CDR3 sequence reads: CASSYSFTYNQPQHF. The CDR3 nucleotides read TGTGCCAGCAGTTACTCGTTCACATACAATCAGCCCCAGCATTTT.

CDR3 nucleotides: TGTGCCAGCTCACAGGGGCCCCGACAGCCCCAGCATTTT. As protein: CASSQGPRQPQHF. This rearrangement joins TRBV18 to TRBJ1-5, with D perhaps TRBD1 (5 bases). The V gene lost 4 bases and the J gene lost 7 bases, with 11 bases spanning the gap. Germline CDR1 KGHSH, CDR2 LQKENI. The CDR3 is made up of 13 amino acids. Drawing the rest from reference TRBV18 and TRBJ1-5, the complete variable domain is NAGVMQNPRHLVRRRGQEARLRCSPMKGHSHVYWYRQLPEEGLKFMVYLQKENIIDESGMPKERFSAEFPKEGPSILRIQQVVRGDSAAYFCASSQGPRQPQHFGDGTRLSIL.

This clone was observed a few times. The chain joins TRBV18 to TRBJ1-6; 7 nucleotides match TRBD1. CDR3 length: 15 amino acids. Germline values: CDR1 KGHSH, CDR2 LQKENI. V lost 1 base and J lost 5; bases outside the gene matches: 2. CDR3 sequence (DNA): TGTGCCAGCTCACCACTAGACAGGGATAATTCACCCCTCCACTTT. Translated: CASSPLDRDNSPLHF.

The J gene is TRBJ1-3, the V gene TRBV4-3, with D maybe TRBD1 (6 bases). Trimming removed 4 bases at V and 1 base at J, with 11 bases between. Per the germline V gene, CDR1 is LGHNA and CDR2 is YSLEER. The CDR3 has 15 residues. CDR3 protein: CASSPGQTSGNTIYF. CDR3 coding DNA: TGCGCCAGCAGCCCCGGACAGACTTCTGGAAACACCATATATTTT.

The gene calls are TRBV13 and TRBJ2-1; D is unclear. The germline gives CDR1 PRHDT, CDR2 FYEKMQ (reference sequence). The CDR3 sequence is 15 residues long. V was pared by 2 bases and J by 4 bases, with 12 bases between. This chain's CDR3 is CASSLFSTIYNEQFF. CDR3 nucleotide sequence: TGTGCCAGCAGCTTATTCAGTACGATATACAATGAGCAGTTCTTC.

The gene calls are TRBV19 and TRBJ1-1, with D possibly matching TRBD1 (5 bases). The CDR3 length is 15 residues. V lost 1 base and J 0 bases, leaving 9 bases between the germline ends. Germline V CDR1 and CDR2: LNHDA, SQIVND (reference sequence). CDR3 protein: CASSIVRGMNTEAFF. The CDR3 nucleotides are TGTGCCAGTAGTATAGTTAGGGGCATGAACACTGAAGCTTTCTTT.

The V call is TRBV10-2, the J call TRBJ2-1, with 8 bases that match TRBD1. The CDR3 runs to 16 residues. With 8 bases clipped from V and 1 base from J, the junction kept 10 bases outside the gene matches. Germline CDR1 reads WSHSY; CDR2 reads SAAADI. The CDR3 sequence is CASLKSGTGSYNEQFF. The DNA for the CDR3 is TGCGCCAGCCTAAAATCCGGGACAGGTTCCTACAATGAGCAGTTCTTC.

The chain links TRBV2 to TRBJ1-5; TRBD1 aligns across 9 bases. Germline V gene data show CDR1 as SNHLY and CDR2 as FYNNEI. The CDR3 runs to 16 residues. With 7 bases clipped from V and 2 bases from J, the junction kept 9 bases outside the gene matches. CDR3 nucleotides: TGTGCCAGCACTCGGGACAGGGTATCGGGCAATCAGCCCCAGCATTTT. Its protein product is CASTRDRVSGNQPQHF. The whole variable domain, filled in from reference TRBV2 and TRBJ1-5, reads EPEVTQTPSHQVTQMGQEVILRCVPISNHLYFYWYRQILGQKVEFLVSFYNNEISEKSEIFDDQFSVERPDGSNFTLKIRSTKLEDSAMYFCASTRDRVSGNQPQHFGDGTRLSIL.

This rearrangement joins TRBV1 to TRBJ1-2. TRBV1 is noted as a pseudogene. This CDR3 is built from 19 residues. For the CDR3, the DNA is TGCACCAGCAGCCAAGACCGGGACTGGGAGTCCCCTAATGAGTATGGCTACACCTTC. As protein: CTSSQDRDWESPNEYGYTF.

The CDR3 region has the DNA TGTGCCAGCAGTTCGTTAACCGGAGAGACCCAGTACTTC. It yields the protein CASSSLTGETQYF. The V call is TRBV6-5, the J call TRBJ2-5, with unresolved D. Germline V gives CDR1 MNHEY, CDR2 SVGAGI. The CDR3 is 13 residues long. The V and J ends lost 4 bases and 4 bases respectively, with 10 bases between them.

The V and J genes are TRBV4-1 and TRBJ2-3; TRBD2 might be the D (6 bases). Germline CDR1 MGHRA, CDR2 YSYEKL. This CDR3 comprises 14 residues. The ends were cut back, 5 bases at V and 4 bases at J, with 13 bases in the middle. CDR3 DNA sequence: TGCGCCAGCAGCTCAGGGACTGGAGCAGATACGCAGTATTTT. This codes for CASSSGTGADTQYF.

V is TRBV27 and J is TRBJ2-1; D is ambiguous. V lost 3 bases and J 4 bases, leaving 10 bases between the germline ends. The CDR3 sequence is 14 residues long. The germline CDR1 and CDR2 sequences are MNHEY and SMNVEV (reference sequence). This CDR3 reads CASSLGFLYNEQFF. The CDR3 DNA reads TGTGCCAGCAGTTTGGGCTTCCTATACAATGAGCAGTTCTTC.

This clone is medium-sized within its sample. This chain connects TRBV28 to TRBJ1-1; 11 bases map to TRBD1. J was trimmed by 1 base and V by 5 bases; bases with no gene match: 9. The CDR3 totals 17 residues. Germline CDR1 MDHEN, CDR2 SYDVKM. In DNA form, the CDR3 reads TGTGCCAGCAGTCCACCGGGACAGGGGGAATGGAACACTGAAGCTTTCTTT. It yields the protein CASSPPGQGEWNTEAFF.

The chain uses TRBV4-2 and TRBJ1-1; D remains unclear. Germline V CDR1 and CDR2: LGHNA, YNFKEQ. The germline V and J ends were trimmed by 3 bases and 1 base, with 15 bases remaining between them. The length of the CDR3 is 16 residues. The CDR3 sequence: CASSQSILMPNTEAFF. The CDR3 DNA reads TGTGCCAGCAGCCAGTCGATACTAATGCCGAACACTGAAGCTTTCTTT.

The V call is TRBV7-2, the J call TRBJ2-2, with 8 nucleotides matching TRBD1. Germline V gene lookup returns CDR1 SGHTA and CDR2 FQGNSA. The J segment lost 7 bases and the V segment lost 3 bases, leaving 4 bases of the junction unmatched. The CDR3 loop spans 14 amino acids. The chain's CDR3 is CASSFAGGSGELFF. The DNA for the CDR3 is TGTGCCAGCAGCTTTGCAGGGGGCAGCGGGGAGCTGTTTTTT.

The rearrangement links TRBV19 to TRBJ1-5; tentatively, D is TRBD1 (6 bases). The CDR3 contains 15 residues. The germline V and J ends were trimmed by 5 bases and 1 base, with 12 bases remaining between them. The V gene's germline CDR1 is LNHDA and CDR2 SQIVND (reference sequence). CDR3: CASSPGTSSNQPQHF. For the CDR3, the DNA is TGTGCCAGTAGTCCGGGGACATCGAGCAATCAGCCCCAGCATTTT.

This chain links TRBV2 with TRBJ1-2; the match to TRBD1 covers 7 bases. V dropped 11 bases and J dropped 4; count of bases not matched to a gene: 13. Germline V gene data show CDR1 as SNHLY and CDR2 as FYNNEI. The CDR3 is 14 residues long. The CDR3 bases are TGTGCCGGAAGTCGAGGGGGCGCAGGCTATGGCTACACCTTC. This sequence encodes CAGSRGGAGYGYTF.

The chain links TRBV6-5 to TRBJ1-5, with D perhaps TRBD1 (5 bases). The CDR3 runs to 14 residues. Trimming removed 2 bases at V and 6 bases at J, with 11 bases between. The germline gives CDR1 MNHEY, CDR2 SVGAGI. As DNA, the CDR3 is TGTGCCAGCAGTTACAGCGGGGGAGGTCAGCCCCAGCATTTT. It encodes CASSYSGGGQPQHF.

This chain connects TRBV6-5 to TRBJ2-2; D uncertain. The CDR3 length is 15 residues. Per germline, CDR1 MNHEY and CDR2 SVGAGI. The V gene lost 3 bases and the J gene lost 3 bases, with 11 bases spanning the gap. CDR3 loop: CASSYLDLDTGELFF. For the CDR3, the DNA is TGTGCCAGCAGTTATTTAGATCTGGACACCGGGGAGCTGTTTTTT.

V gene TRBV6-1 combines with J gene TRBJ1-2; D is perhaps TRBD1 (6 bases). The CDR3 covers 14 residues. Germline assignment: CDR1 MNHNS and CDR2 SASEGT. V shed 3 bases and J shed 3 bases, with 11 bases lying between them. Here the CDR3 reads CASSESRGYYGYTF. The CDR3 region has the DNA TGTGCCAGCAGTGAGAGCAGGGGTTACTATGGCTACACCTTC.

The table lists this clone with a few counts. The rearrangement joins TRBV28 to TRBJ2-7; 8 bases match TRBD1. CDR1 MDHEN and CDR2 SYDVKM come from the germline V gene. Trimming removed 3 bases from V and 10 bases from J; junction bases left unmatched: 11. The CDR3 length is 14 residues. CDR3 DNA: TGTGCCAGCAGTTTGGTTTGGGACAGGAGCCCCCAGTACTTC. It translates to CASSLVWDRSPQYF.

The chain is built from TRBV5-1 and TRBJ1-1, with TRBD1 identical over 8 bases. The CDR3 has 16 residues. V shed 0 bases and J 0 bases; nucleotides not matched to a gene: 4. Germline V gene data show CDR1 as SGHRS and CDR2 as YFSETQ. CDR3 protein: CASSLVTGGMNTEAFF. The DNA for the CDR3 is TGCGCCAGCAGCTTGGTAACAGGGGGTATGAACACTGAAGCTTTCTTT.